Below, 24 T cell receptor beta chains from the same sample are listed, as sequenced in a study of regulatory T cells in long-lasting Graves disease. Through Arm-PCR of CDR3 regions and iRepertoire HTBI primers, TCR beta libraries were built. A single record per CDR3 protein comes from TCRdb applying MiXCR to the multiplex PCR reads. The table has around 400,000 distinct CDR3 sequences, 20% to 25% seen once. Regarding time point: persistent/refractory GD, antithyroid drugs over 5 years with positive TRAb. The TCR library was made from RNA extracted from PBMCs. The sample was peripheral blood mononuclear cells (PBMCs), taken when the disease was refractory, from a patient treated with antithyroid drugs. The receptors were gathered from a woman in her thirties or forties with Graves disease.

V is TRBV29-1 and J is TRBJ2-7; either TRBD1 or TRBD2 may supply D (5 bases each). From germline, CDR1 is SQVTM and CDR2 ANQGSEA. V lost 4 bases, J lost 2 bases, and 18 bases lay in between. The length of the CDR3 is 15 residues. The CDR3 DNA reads TGCAGCGTTGCTCTCTTGGGACCGACGGCCTACGAGCAGTACTTC. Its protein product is CSVALLGPTAYEQYF.

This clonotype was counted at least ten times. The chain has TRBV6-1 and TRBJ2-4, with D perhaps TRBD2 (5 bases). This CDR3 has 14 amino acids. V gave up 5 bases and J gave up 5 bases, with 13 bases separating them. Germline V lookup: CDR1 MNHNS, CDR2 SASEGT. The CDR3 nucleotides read TGTGCCAGCAGTCGAGAACTAGGAGAAAACATTCAGTACTTC. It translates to CASSRELGENIQYF.

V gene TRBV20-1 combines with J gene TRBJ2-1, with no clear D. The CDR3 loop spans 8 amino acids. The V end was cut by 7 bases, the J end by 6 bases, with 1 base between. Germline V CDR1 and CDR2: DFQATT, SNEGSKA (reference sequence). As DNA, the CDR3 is TGCAGTGGCAATGAGCAGTTCTTC. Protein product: CSGNEQFF.

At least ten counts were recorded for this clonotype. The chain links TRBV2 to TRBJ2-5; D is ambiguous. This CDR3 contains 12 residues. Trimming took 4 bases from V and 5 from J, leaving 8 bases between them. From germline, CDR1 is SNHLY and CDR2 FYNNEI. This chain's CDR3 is CASSVLGETQYF. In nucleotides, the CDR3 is TGTGCCAGCAGTGTTTTGGGGGAGACCCAGTACTTC. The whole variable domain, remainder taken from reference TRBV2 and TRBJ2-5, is EPEVTQTPSHQVTQMGQEVILRCVPISNHLYFYWYRQILGQKVEFLVSFYNNEISEKSEIFDDQFSVERPDGSNFTLKIRSTKLEDSAMYFCASSVLGETQYFGPGTRLLVL.

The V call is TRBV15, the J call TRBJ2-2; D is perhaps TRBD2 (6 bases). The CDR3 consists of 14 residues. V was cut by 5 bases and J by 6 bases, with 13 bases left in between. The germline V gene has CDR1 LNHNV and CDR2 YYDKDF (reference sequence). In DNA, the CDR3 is TGTGCCACCAGCCGGGTGCGGAGGGCCGGGGAGCTGTTTTTT. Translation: CATSRVRRAGELFF.

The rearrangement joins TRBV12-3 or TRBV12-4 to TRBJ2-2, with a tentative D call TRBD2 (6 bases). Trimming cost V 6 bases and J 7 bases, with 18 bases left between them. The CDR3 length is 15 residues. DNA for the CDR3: TGTGCCAGCAGCTCCGGGCTAGCGAGCGGCGGGGAGCTGTTTTTT. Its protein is CASSSGLASGGELFF.

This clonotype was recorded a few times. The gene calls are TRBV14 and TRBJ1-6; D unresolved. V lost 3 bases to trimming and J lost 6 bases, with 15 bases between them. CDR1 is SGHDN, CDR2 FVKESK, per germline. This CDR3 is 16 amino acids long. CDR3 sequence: CASSHPNGQSNSPLHF. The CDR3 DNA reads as TGTGCCAGCAGCCACCCAAATGGGCAGAGTAATTCACCCCTCCACTTT.

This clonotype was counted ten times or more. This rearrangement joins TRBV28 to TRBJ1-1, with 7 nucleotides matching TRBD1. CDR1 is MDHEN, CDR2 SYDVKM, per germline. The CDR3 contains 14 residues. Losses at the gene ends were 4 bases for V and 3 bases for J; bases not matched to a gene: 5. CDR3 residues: CASSSDRDDTEAFF. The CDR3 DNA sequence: TGTGCCAGCAGTTCCGACAGGGATGACACTGAAGCTTTCTTT.

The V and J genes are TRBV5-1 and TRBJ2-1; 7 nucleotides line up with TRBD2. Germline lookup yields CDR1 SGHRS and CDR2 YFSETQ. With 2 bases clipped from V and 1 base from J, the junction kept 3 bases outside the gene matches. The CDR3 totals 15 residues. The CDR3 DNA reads TGCGCCAGCAGCTTTGCGGGAGCGTCCTACAATGAGCAGTTCTTC. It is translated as CASSFAGASYNEQFF. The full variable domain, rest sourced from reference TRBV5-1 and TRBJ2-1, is KAGVTQTPRYLIKTRGQQVTLSCSPISGHRSVSWYQQTPGQGLQFLFEYFSETQRNKGNFPGRFSGRQFSNSRSEMNVSTLELGDSALYLCASSFAGASYNEQFFGPGTRLTVL.

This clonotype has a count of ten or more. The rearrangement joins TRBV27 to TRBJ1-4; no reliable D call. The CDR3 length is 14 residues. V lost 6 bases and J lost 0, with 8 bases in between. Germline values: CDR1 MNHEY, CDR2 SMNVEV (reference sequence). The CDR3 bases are TGTGCCAGCAGCTTCGGGGCAACTAATGAAAAACTGTTTTTT. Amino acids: CASSFGATNEKLFF.

CDR3 sequence reads: CAITGQPQHF. CDR3 DNA sequence: TGTGCCATCACAGGGCAGCCCCAGCATTTT. The chain recombines TRBV10-3 with TRBJ1-5, with D possibly matching TRBD1 (5 bases). CDR1 and CDR2 from the germline V gene are ENHRY and SYGVKD. The CDR3 totals 10 residues. With 7 bases removed from V and 7 bases from J, the gap between germline ends came to 5 bases.

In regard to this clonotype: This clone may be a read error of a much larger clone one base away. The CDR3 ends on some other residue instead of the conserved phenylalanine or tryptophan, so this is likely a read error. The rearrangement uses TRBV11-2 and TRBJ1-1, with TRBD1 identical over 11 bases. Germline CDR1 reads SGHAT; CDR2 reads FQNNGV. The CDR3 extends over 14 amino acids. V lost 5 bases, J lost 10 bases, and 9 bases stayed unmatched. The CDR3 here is CASSPGTGGGGAFS. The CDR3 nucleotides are TGTGCCAGCAGCCCCGGGACAGGGGGTGGAGGAGCTTTCTCT.

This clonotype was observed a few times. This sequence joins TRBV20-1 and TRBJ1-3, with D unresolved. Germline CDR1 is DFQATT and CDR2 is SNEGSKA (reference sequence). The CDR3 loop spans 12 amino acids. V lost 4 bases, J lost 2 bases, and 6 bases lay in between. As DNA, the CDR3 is TGCAGTGCTAATAGGGCTGGAAACACCATATATTTT. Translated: CSANRAGNTIYF.

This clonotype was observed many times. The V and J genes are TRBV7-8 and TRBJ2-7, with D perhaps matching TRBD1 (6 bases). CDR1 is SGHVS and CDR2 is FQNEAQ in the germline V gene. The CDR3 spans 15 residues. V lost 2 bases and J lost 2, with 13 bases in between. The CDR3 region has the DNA TGTGCCAGCAGCTTAATGATGAGGGGGACCTACGAGCAGTACTTC. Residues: CASSLMMRGTYEQYF.

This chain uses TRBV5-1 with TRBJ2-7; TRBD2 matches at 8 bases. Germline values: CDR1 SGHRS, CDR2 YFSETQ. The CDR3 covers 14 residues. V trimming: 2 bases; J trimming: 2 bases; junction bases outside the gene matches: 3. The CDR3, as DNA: TGCGCCAGCAGCTTCAGCGGGAGCCCCTACGAGCAGTACTTC. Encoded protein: CASSFSGSPYEQYF.

CDR3 nucleotides: TGTGCCAGCACCCGGGGGGCCGGGGAGCTGTTTTTT. Its translation: CASTRGAGELFF. J is TRBJ2-2 and V is TRBV6-1, with 7 bases that match TRBD2. Trimming took 7 bases from V and 6 from J; bases not matched to a gene: 2. From germline, CDR1 is MNHNS and CDR2 SASEGT. The CDR3 is made up of 12 amino acids.

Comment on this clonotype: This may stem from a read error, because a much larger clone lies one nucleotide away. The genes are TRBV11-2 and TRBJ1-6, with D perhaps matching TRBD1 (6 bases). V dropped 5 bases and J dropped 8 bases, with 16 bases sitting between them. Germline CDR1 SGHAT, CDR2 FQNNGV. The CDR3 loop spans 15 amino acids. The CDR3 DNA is TGTGCCAGCAGCGCAAGCACAGGGCTCGATTCACCCCTCCACTTT. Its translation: CASSASTGLDSPLHF.

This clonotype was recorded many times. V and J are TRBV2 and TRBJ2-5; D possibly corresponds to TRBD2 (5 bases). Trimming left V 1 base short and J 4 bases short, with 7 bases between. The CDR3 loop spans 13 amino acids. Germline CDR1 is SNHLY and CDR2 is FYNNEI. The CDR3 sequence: CASSEVAGETQYF. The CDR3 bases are TGTGCCAGCAGTGAAGTGGCGGGAGAGACCCAGTACTTC. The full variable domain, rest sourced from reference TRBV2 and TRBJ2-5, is EPEVTQTPSHQVTQMGQEVILRCVPISNHLYFYWYRQILGQKVEFLVSFYNNEISEKSEIFDDQFSVERPDGSNFTLKIRSTKLEDSAMYFCASSEVAGETQYFGPGTRLLVL.

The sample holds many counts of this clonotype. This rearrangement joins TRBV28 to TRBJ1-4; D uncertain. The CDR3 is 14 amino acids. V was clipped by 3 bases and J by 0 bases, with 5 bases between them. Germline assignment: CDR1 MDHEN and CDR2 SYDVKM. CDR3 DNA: TGTGCCAGCAGTTTTTTCTCAACTAATGAAAAACTGTTTTTT. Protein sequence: CASSFFSTNEKLFF.

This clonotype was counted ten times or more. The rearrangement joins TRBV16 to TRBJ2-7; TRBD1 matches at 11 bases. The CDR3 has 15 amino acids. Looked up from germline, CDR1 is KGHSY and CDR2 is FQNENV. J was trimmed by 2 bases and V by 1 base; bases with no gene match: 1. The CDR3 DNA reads TGTGCCAGCAGCCAATTGGGACAGGGGGCCTACGAGCAGTACTTC. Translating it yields CASSQLGQGAYEQYF.

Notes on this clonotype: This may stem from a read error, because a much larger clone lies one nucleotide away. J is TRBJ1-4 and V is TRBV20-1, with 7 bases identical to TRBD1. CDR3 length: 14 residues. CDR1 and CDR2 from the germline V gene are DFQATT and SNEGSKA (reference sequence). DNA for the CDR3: TGCAGTGCTAGGGAGGGACAGTTTAGGGAAAGACTGTTTTTT. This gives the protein CSAREGQFRERLFF.

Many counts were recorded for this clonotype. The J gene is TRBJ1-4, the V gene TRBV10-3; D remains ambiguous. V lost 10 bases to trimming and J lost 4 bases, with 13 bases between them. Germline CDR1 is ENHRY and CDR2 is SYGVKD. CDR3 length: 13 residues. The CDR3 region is CATHSTDNEKLFF. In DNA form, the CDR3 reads TGTGCCACCCATAGCACAGATAATGAAAAACTGTTTTTT.

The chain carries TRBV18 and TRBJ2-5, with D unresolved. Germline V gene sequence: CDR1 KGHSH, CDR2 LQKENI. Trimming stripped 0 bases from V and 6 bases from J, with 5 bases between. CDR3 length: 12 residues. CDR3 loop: CASSPPNKTQYF. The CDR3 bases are TGTGCCAGCTCACCACCGAATAAGACCCAGTACTTC.

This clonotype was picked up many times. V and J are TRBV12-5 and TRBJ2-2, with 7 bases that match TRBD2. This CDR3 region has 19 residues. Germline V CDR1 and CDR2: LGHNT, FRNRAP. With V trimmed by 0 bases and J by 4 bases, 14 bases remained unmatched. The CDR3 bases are TGTGCTAGTGGTTTGGTAACCCATGGCGGGAGTACAATCACCGGGGAGCTGTTTTTT. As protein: CASGLVTHGGSTITGELFF.